One sample yielded the 27 T cell receptor beta chains listed below, sequenced in a study of cytomegalovirus exposure and HLA in healthy donors. Vbeta (60) and Jbeta (13) primers were used in the PCR. Only in-frame clones appear in the TCRdb table, and some are missing; sequencing was by immunoSEQ multiplex PCR. Among approximately 110,000 clones listed, 60% to 85% were seen once. Sequenced: PBMCs. These receptors were taken from a female donor in good health and CMV-seropositive.

V and J are TRBV5-8 and TRBJ2-5; 7 bases map to TRBD2. The CDR3 has 14 residues. The ends lost 6 bases at V and 1 base at J; junction bases unmatched: 6. CDR1 is SGHTS, CDR2 YDEGEE, per germline. The CDR3 bases are TGTGCCAGCACCAGGCGGGGGTCCCAAGAGACCCAGTACTTC. Its protein is CASTRRGSQETQYF.

The rearrangement uses TRBV5-1 and TRBJ1-4, with 7 bases aligning to TRBD1. Germline V lookup: CDR1 SGHRS, CDR2 YFSETQ. V dropped 0 bases and J dropped 1; count of bases not matched to a gene: 6. The CDR3 is made up of 17 amino acids. CDR3 residues: CASSLEQGLRTNEKLFF. CDR3 DNA: TGCGCCAGCAGCTTGGAACAGGGGCTGAGAACTAATGAAAAACTGTTTTTT. Variable domain in full (rest from reference TRBV5-1 and TRBJ1-4): KAGVTQTPRYLIKTRGQQVTLSCSPISGHRSVSWYQQTPGQGLQFLFEYFSETQRNKGNFPGRFSGRQFSNSRSEMNVSTLELGDSALYLCASSLEQGLRTNEKLFFGSGTQLSVL.

V and J are TRBV5-5 and TRBJ1-3; D remains unclear. Between the trimmed V and J ends, which lost 4 bases and 4 bases, there was a span of 9 bases. The CDR3 sequence is 13 residues long. Germline V lookup: CDR1 SGHKS, CDR2 YYEKEE (reference sequence). The CDR3 sequence is CASSTGSGNTIYF. The CDR3 DNA reads TGTGCCAGCAGCACGGGATCCGGAAACACCATATATTTT.

This rearrangement joins TRBV11-1 to TRBJ2-1; D may be TRBD1 (5 bases). Deletions cut 4 bases from V and 7 bases from J, with 8 bases between. This CDR3 spans 12 amino acids. Germline assignment: CDR1 SGHAT and CDR2 FQDESV (reference sequence). Written as DNA, the CDR3 is TGTGCCAGCAGCTCCCAGGGAAATGAGCAGTTCTTC. Translated: CASSSQGNEQFF.

This rearrangement joins TRBV5-6 to TRBJ1-1, with TRBD1 matching over 11 bases. V shed 5 bases and J 3 bases; nucleotides not matched to a gene: 9. The CDR3 consists of 16 residues. CDR1 and CDR2 from the germline V gene are SGHDT and YYEEEE. CDR3 DNA sequence: TGTGCCAGCAGGATGGAAGGACAGGGGGCTTACACTGAAGCTTTCTTT. Its protein is CASRMEGQGAYTEAFF.

With respect to this clone: This sample also contains other DNA sequences that code for the same CDR3. This chain connects TRBV18 to TRBJ1-2; TRBD1 is a possible D gene (5 bases). This CDR3 comprises 13 residues. CDR1 is KGHSH, CDR2 LQKENI, per germline. Trimming stripped 2 bases from V and 4 bases from J, with 8 bases between. CDR3 amino acids: CASSPGGGYGYTF. The CDR3 nucleotides read TGTGCCAGCTCACCAGGGGGAGGCTATGGCTACACCTTC.

The chain links TRBV5-1 to TRBJ2-7, with 10 bases matching TRBD2. The length of the CDR3 is 14 residues. V trimming: 4 bases; J trimming: 3 bases; junction bases outside the gene matches: 4. Germline lookup yields CDR1 SGHRS and CDR2 YFSETQ. The CDR3 nucleotides read TGCGCCAGCAGCCGGCTAGCGGGAGTCTACGAGCAGTACTTC. It encodes CASSRLAGVYEQYF. Drawing the rest from reference TRBV5-1 and TRBJ2-7, the complete variable domain is KAGVTQTPRYLIKTRGQQVTLSCSPISGHRSVSWYQQTPGQGLQFLFEYFSETQRNKGNFPGRFSGRQFSNSRSEMNVSTLELGDSALYLCASSRLAGVYEQYFGPGTRLTVT.

The V gene is TRBV7-8, the J gene TRBJ1-2; D is ambiguous. Germline assignment: CDR1 SGHVS and CDR2 FQNEAQ. This CDR3 has 13 residues. The V end was cut by 5 bases, the J end by 2 bases, with 9 bases between. In DNA, the CDR3 is TGTGCCAGCAGCACGGAGACGAACTATGGCTACACCTTC. Translating gives CASSTETNYGYTF.

This clone was detected only once. This specimen includes other DNA sequences encoding the same CDR3. V and J are TRBV6-5 and TRBJ1-1; a weak D match, TRBD1 (5 bases). Germline values: CDR1 MNHEY, CDR2 SVGAGI. The CDR3 runs 13 residues. Trimming shortened V by 5 bases and J by 1 base, and 8 bases separated the two germline ends. Here the CDR3 reads CASSATGNTEAFF. The CDR3 DNA sequence: TGTGCCAGCAGTGCAACAGGGAACACTGAAGCTTTCTTT.

This clone appeared a few times. This chain uses TRBV2 with TRBJ1-2, with 7 nucleotides matching TRBD1. CDR1 SNHLY and CDR2 FYNNEI come from the germline V gene. This CDR3 comprises 14 residues. After removal of 6 bases from V and 3 bases from J, the junction contained 7 bases not matched to a gene. CDR3 residues: CASRGTEIDYGYTF. CDR3 in DNA: TGTGCCAGCAGGGGGACAGAGATCGACTATGGCTACACCTTC.

The rearrangement links TRBV19 to TRBJ2-3; 7 bases line up with TRBD1. The CDR3 runs 14 residues. In germline, CDR1 is LNHDA, CDR2 SQIVND (reference sequence). The V gene end was trimmed by 5 bases and the J gene end by 8 bases; junction bases not matched to a gene: 10. The CDR3 nucleotides are TGTGCCAGTAGTGGACAGGCCTCAAGGGGTACGCAGTATTTT. This gives the protein CASSGQASRGTQYF.

J is TRBJ2-1 and V is TRBV15, with 9 bases lining up with TRBD2. This CDR3 comprises 18 residues. Trimming cost V 0 bases and J 10 bases; bases outside gene matches: 16. CDR1 is LNHNV, CDR2 YYDKDF, per germline (reference sequence). CDR3 nucleotide sequence: TGTGCCACCAGCAGAGATAAGCCCCTCCGCGGGGGGGCCGGAGAGCAGTTCTTC. Translated: CATSRDKPLRGGAGEQFF. The full variable domain, with the rest looked up from reference TRBV15 and TRBJ2-1, is DAMVIQNPRYQVTQFGKPVTLSCSQTLNHNVMYWYQQKSSQAPKLLFHYYDKDFNNEADTPDNFQSRRPNTSFCFLDIRSPGLGDTAMYLCATSRDKPLRGGAGEQFFGPGTRLTVL.

The V and J genes are TRBV5-1 and TRBJ2-3; TRBD2 agrees at 10 bases. This CDR3 contains 18 residues. With V trimmed by 0 bases and J by 2 bases, 9 bases remained unmatched. Per the germline V gene, CDR1 is SGHRS and CDR2 is YFSETQ. The CDR3 DNA reads as TGCGCCAGCAGCTTGGCGCTAGCGGGGGCCTCTCCCACAGATACGCAGTATTTT. Translating gives CASSLALAGASPTDTQYF.

This clone was recorded once. The V call is TRBV7-2, the J call TRBJ2-3; 7 positions agree with TRBD2. V lost 1 base, J lost 4 bases, and 14 bases stayed unmatched. Looked up from germline, CDR1 is SGHTA and CDR2 is FQGNSA. The length of the CDR3 is 18 residues. CDR3 in DNA: TGTGCCAGCAGCTTAGAATTTTCCCGAGGACTAGGCGCAGATACGCAGTATTTT. This translates into CASSLEFSRGLGADTQYF.

The J gene is TRBJ1-5, the V gene TRBV6-1; D not certain. Germline V gives CDR1 MNHNS, CDR2 SASEGT. The CDR3 totals 16 residues. The V and J ends lost 1 base and 6 bases respectively, with 16 bases between them. This chain's CDR3 is CASSEVGIPRGQPQHF. The CDR3, as DNA: TGTGCCAGCAGTGAAGTGGGGATTCCGCGGGGTCAGCCCCAGCATTTT.

The chain recombines TRBV7-9 with TRBJ2-7; 8 nucleotides align to TRBD1. The CDR3 has 14 residues. Germline loops: CDR1 SEHNR, CDR2 FQNEAQ (reference sequence). V was clipped by 6 bases and J by 2 bases; unmatched bases: 6. CDR3 DNA: TGTGCCAGCAGAGTAGGACAGGGTGCCTACGAGCAGTACTTC. The encoded protein is CASRVGQGAYEQYF. The whole variable domain, filled in from reference TRBV7-9 and TRBJ2-7, reads DTGVSQNPRHKITKRGQNVTFRCDPISEHNRLYWYRQTLGQGPEFLTYFQNEAQLEKSRLLSDRFSAERPKGSFSTLEIQRTEQGDSAMYLCASRVGQGAYEQYFGPGTRLTVT.

V and J are TRBV5-8 and TRBJ2-3, with 7 nucleotides matching TRBD1. Germline-derived CDR1 and CDR2 are SGHTS and YDEGEE. The junction had 10 bases not matched to a gene; V was cut back by 1 base and J by 2 bases. This CDR3 spans 17 amino acids. As DNA, the CDR3 is TGTGCCAGCAGCTTGCACGTCCGGACAGGCCCCACAGATACGCAGTATTTT. Protein sequence: CASSLHVRTGPTDTQYF.

This chain joins TRBV9 and TRBJ1-1; 7 positions agree with TRBD1. Germline CDR1 reads SGDLS; CDR2 reads YYNGEE. V lost 0 bases to trimming and J lost 1 base; unmatched junction nucleotides: 3. The CDR3 runs 15 residues. The CDR3 loop is CASSVEPGGNTEAFF. CDR3 in DNA: TGTGCCAGCAGCGTAGAGCCAGGGGGGAACACTGAAGCTTTCTTT.

The CDR3 spells CASSLPGQGHPNYGYTF. The CDR3 coding sequence is TGTGCCAGCTCACTTCCGGGACAGGGACACCCTAACTATGGCTACACCTTC. V and J are TRBV18 and TRBJ1-2, with 9 positions matching TRBD1. CDR3 size: 17 residues. V trimming: 4 bases; J trimming: 0 bases; junction bases outside the gene matches: 9. The V gene's germline CDR1 is KGHSH and CDR2 LQKENI.

The chain is built from TRBV5-6 and TRBJ2-5, with D perhaps TRBD2 (6 bases). This CDR3 is built from 16 residues. Deletions cut 4 bases from V and 0 bases from J, with 16 bases between. Germline V lookup: CDR1 SGHDT, CDR2 YYEEEE. The CDR3 reads CASSPAGRGYQETQYF. The CDR3 region has the DNA TGTGCCAGCAGCCCGGCGGGACGGGGGTACCAAGAGACCCAGTACTTC.

The rearrangement links TRBV7-9 to TRBJ1-2; D gene unclear. There are 14 residues in the CDR3. CDR1 is SEHNR, CDR2 FQNEAQ, per germline (reference sequence). V dropped 1 base and J dropped 1 base, with 7 bases sitting between them. DNA of the CDR3: TGTGCCAGCAGCTTAGAGTTTAGTAACTATGGCTACACCTTC. Translation: CASSLEFSNYGYTF.

The chain employs TRBV4-1 and TRBJ2-7; D is uncertain. CDR1 and CDR2 (germline): MGHRA, YSYEKL. Trimming removed 0 bases at V and 6 bases at J, with 15 bases between. CDR3 length equals 15 residues. Written as DNA, the CDR3 is TGCGCCAGCAGCCAAGATCCCGAAGAGCCCCCCGAGCAGTACTTC. Encoded protein: CASSQDPEEPPEQYF.

The CDR3 spells CASKEGGAGNEKLFF. DNA for the CDR3: TGTGCCAGCAAGGAAGGGGGCGCCGGTAATGAAAAACTGTTTTTT. V and J are TRBV2 and TRBJ1-4; 7 bases are shared with TRBD1. The CDR3 has 15 amino acids. The V segment lost 7 bases and the J segment 4 bases; nucleotides outside the gene matches: 9. CDR1 is SNHLY, CDR2 FYNNEI, per germline.

The chain combines TRBV27 with TRBJ2-7, with D possibly being TRBD2 (6 bases). CDR1 and CDR2 (germline): MNHEY, SMNVEV (reference sequence). The CDR3 consists of 14 residues. V lost 5 bases to trimming and J lost 4 bases, with 15 bases between them. Here the CDR3 reads CASSPGGSWYEQYF. CDR3 in DNA: TGTGCCAGCAGTCCAGGAGGGTCTTGGTACGAGCAGTACTTC.

A few counts support this clone. V usage is TRBV30 and J usage is TRBJ2-4, with D unresolved. Germline lookup yields CDR1 GTSNPN and CDR2 SVGIG (reference sequence). V dropped 2 bases and J dropped 0 bases, with 8 bases sitting between them. The CDR3 contains 14 residues. CDR3 DNA sequence: TGTGCCTGGAGTAGCCTCCTAGCCAAAAACATTCAGTACTTC. Translation: CAWSSLLAKNIQYF.

This clone was seen a few times. The genes are TRBV30 and TRBJ1-6; D is ambiguous. The CDR3 sequence is 13 residues long. Trimming shortened V by 5 bases and J by 5 bases, and 10 bases separated the two germline ends. Germline CDR1 is GTSNPN and CDR2 is SVGIG (reference sequence). In DNA, the CDR3 is TGTGCCTGGCGACCGGGAAATAATTCACCCCTCCACTTT. It yields the protein CAWRPGNNSPLHF. The entire variable domain, with the rest obtained from reference TRBV30 and TRBJ1-6, is as follows: SQTIHQWPATLVQPVGSPLSLECTVEGTSNPNLYWYRQAAGRGLQLLFYSVGIGQISSEVPQNLSASRPQDRQFILSSKKLLLSDSGFYLCAWRPGNNSPLHFGNGTRLTVT.

This chain joins TRBV2 and TRBJ2-1; 11 bases align to TRBD1. CDR1 is SNHLY and CDR2 is FYNNEI in the germline V gene. Unmatched junction bases numbered 7, after V lost 6 bases and J lost 0 bases. CDR3 length: 17 residues. In DNA, the CDR3 is TGTGCCAGCAGAGGACAGGGGGCTATCAGCTCCTACAATGAGCAGTTCTTC. Amino acids: CASRGQGAISSYNEQFF.